These 14 T cell receptor beta chains share one sample of origin, sequenced in a study of blood T cells in healthy people across ages. Sample-barcoded 5' priming and a J-beta primer mix drove a second PCR of roughly 7 to 11 cycles. TCRdb redid the calling of the 5' RACE reads with MiXCR, one entry per CDR3 protein. The sample contains about 1.8 million distinct CDR3 sequences, about 50% of which appear only once. The sequenced sample was blood. These receptors came from a woman aged 40 to 55 in good health.

The rearrangement joins TRBV10-1 to TRBJ2-5, with TRBD1 matching 7 bases. TRBJ2-7 explains the end of the DNA better; the J call may be wrong. Germline CDR1 is WNHNN and CDR2 is SYGVQD (reference sequence). The CDR3 length is 13 residues. The CDR3 DNA sequence: TGCGCCAGCAGTCGGGACAGAGACCTCGAGCAGTACTTC. This sequence encodes CASSRDRDLEQYF.

The chain couples TRBV19 to TRBJ2-5; D unresolved. The CDR3 is 13 amino acids. V lost 3 bases and J 2 bases, leaving 7 bases between the germline ends. In germline, CDR1 is LNHDA, CDR2 SQIVND (reference sequence). CDR3 protein: CASSITNQETQYF. In DNA, the CDR3 is TGTGCCAGTAGTATCACTAATCAAGAGACCCAGTACTTC.

This clonotype has just one count. J is TRBJ2-5 and V is TRBV29-1; D not certain. Trimming left V 3 bases short and J 6 bases short, with 8 bases between. The germline CDR1 and CDR2 sequences are SQVTM and ANQGSEA. CDR3 length: 11 residues. Here the CDR3 reads CSVDSRKTQYF. CDR3 bases: TGCAGCGTTGACAGTCGAAAGACCCAGTACTTC.

This clonotype turned up a few times. The chain recombines TRBV7-2 with TRBJ2-7; 9 nucleotides match TRBD1. V dropped 5 bases and J dropped 3; count of bases not matched to a gene: 8. CDR3 size: 15 residues. The germline V gene has CDR1 SGHTA and CDR2 FQGNSA. In DNA form, the CDR3 reads TGTGCCAGCAGCCACCGGGACAGGGTGAACTACGAGCAGTACTTC. Its translation is CASSHRDRVNYEQYF.

Only a few counts were recorded for this clonotype. The chain links TRBV3-1 to TRBJ1-4; D gene ambiguous. The V gene lost 3 bases and the J gene lost 0 bases, with 2 bases spanning the gap. CDR3 length: 13 residues. Germline CDR1 reads LGHDT; CDR2 reads YNNKEL (reference sequence). The CDR3 coding sequence is TGTGCCAGCAGCCAGACAACTAATGAAAAACTGTTTTTT. Amino acids: CASSQTTNEKLFF.

This clonotype has a handful of counts. Here the CDR3 DNA reads TGTGCCAGCAGTGAAACCCAGGGACAGGGCCAAGCTTTCTTT. Translation: CASSETQGQGQAFF. The gene calls are TRBV2 and TRBJ1-1; 9 nucleotides line up with TRBD1. CDR1 is SNHLY, CDR2 FYNNEI, per germline. This CDR3 is built from 14 residues. V was pared by 2 bases and J by 9 bases, with 7 bases of the junction left unmatched.

This chain links TRBV18 with TRBJ2-7; the match to TRBD1 covers 9 bases. The DNA end is a closer match to TRBJ2-5, so the J assignment may be wrong. CDR3 length: 15 amino acids. The germline V gene encodes CDR1 KGHSH and CDR2 LQKENI. The CDR3 reads CASSNRDRVIRTQYF. Here the CDR3 DNA reads TGTGCCAGCTCAAACCGGGACAGGGTAATTCGGACCCAGTACTTC.

This clonotype has only a few counts. The rearrangement uses TRBV12-3 or TRBV12-4 and TRBJ2-6, with D hard to call. V dropped 6 bases and J dropped 0 bases, with 6 bases sitting between them. This CDR3 is built from 14 residues. CDR3 coding DNA: TGTGCCAGCAGATCAGGCTCTGGGGCCAACGTCCTGACTTTC. Protein: CASRSGSGANVLTF.

As to this clonotype: The junction and the germline gene differ at one end; a read error may be behind it. The CDR3 loop is CASILERGEQYF. The CDR3 DNA is TGCGCCAGCATCTTGGAACGGGGGGAGCAGTACTTC. The rearrangement links TRBV5-1 to TRBJ2-7, with a weak D call TRBD2 (6 bases). The CDR3 extends over 12 amino acids. From germline, CDR1 is SGHRS and CDR2 YFSETQ. The entire variable domain, with the rest obtained from reference TRBV5-1 and TRBJ2-7, is as follows: KAGVTQTPRYLIKTRGQQVTLSCSPISGHRSVSWYQQTPGQGLQFLFEYFSETQRNKGNFPGRFSGRQFSNSRSEMNVSTLELGDSALYLCASILERGEQYFGPGTRLTVT.

The chain carries TRBV7-2 and TRBJ1-5, with 8 bases identical to TRBD1. The CDR3 loop spans 15 amino acids. Germline CDR1 and CDR2: SGHTA and FQGNSA. The J segment lost 7 bases and the V segment lost 2 bases, leaving 7 bases of the junction unmatched. CDR3 sequence (DNA): TGTGCCAGCAGCTTATTCGGACAGGGAGGACAGCCCCAGCATTTT. It codes for CASSLFGQGGQPQHF. Variable domain in full (rest from reference TRBV7-2 and TRBJ1-5): GAGVSQSPSNKVTEKGKDVELRCDPISGHTALYWYRQSLGQGLEFLIYFQGNSAPDKSGLPSDRFSAERTGGSVSTLTIQRTQQEDSAVYLCASSLFGQGGQPQHFGDGTRLSIL.

This clonotype has only a few counts. This chain links TRBV4-2 with TRBJ2-6, with 8 bases aligning to TRBD1. CDR3 length equals 18 residues. After removal of 2 bases from V and 2 bases from J, the junction contained 8 bases not matched to a gene. Germline values: CDR1 LGHNA, CDR2 YNFKEQ. Here the CDR3 DNA reads TGTGCCAGCAGCCAACGGGTCCTCAGGGGGCCTGGGGCCAACGTCCTGACTTTC. Protein: CASSQRVLRGPGANVLTF.

The chain joins TRBV2 to TRBJ2-5; D is perhaps TRBD2 (5 bases). Germline loops: CDR1 SNHLY, CDR2 FYNNEI. This CDR3 has 12 residues. Trimming pared 5 bases from V and 9 bases from J, leaving 13 bases between. The chain's CDR3 is CASSTVIGAQYF. CDR3 coding DNA: TGTGCCAGCAGTACAGTGATCGGGGCCCAGTACTTC.

This clonotype was seen more than once but under ten times. This chain connects TRBV28 to TRBJ2-5; tentative D call: TRBD1 (6 bases). V was shortened by 6 bases and J by 9 bases, with 17 bases between the two germline ends. Germline CDR1 and CDR2: MDHEN and SYDVKM. The length of the CDR3 is 13 residues. As DNA, the CDR3 is TGTGCCAGCAGCGCTGGACAGTCAGGGGCCCAGTACTTC. Translation gives CASSAGQSGAQYF.

Concerning this clonotype itself: One junction end disagrees with the germline gene, perhaps due to a read error. This chain uses TRBV7-9 with TRBJ2-7, with 9 bases fitting TRBD1. The CDR3 has 20 amino acids. CDR1 is SEHNR and CDR2 is FQNEAQ in the germline V gene (reference sequence). CDR3 nucleotide sequence: TGTGCCAGCAGCCCCAACGGCCGGGACAGGGTACTGTGTAACTCCTACGAGCAGTATTTC. Protein product: CASSPNGRDRVLCNSYEQYF.